What follows are 13 T cell receptor beta chains derived from one specimen sequenced in a study of blood T cells in healthy people across ages. The second PCR ran about 6 to 12 cycles with a sample-barcoded 5' primer and J-beta primers. A single record per CDR3 protein comes from TCRdb applying MiXCR to the 5' RACE reads. The table includes under 800,000 distinct CDR3 sequences, 35% to 45% detected once. The material sequenced was blood. The receptors shown here come from a woman aged 60-75 years in good health.

In regard to this clonotype: One base away lies a much larger clone, so this may be a sequencing read error. The chain recombines TRBV29-1 with TRBJ2-5, with TRBD1 identical over 10 bases. Germline V CDR1 and CDR2: SQVTM, ANQGSEA. CDR3 size: 12 residues. V was pared by 7 bases and J by 12 bases, with 11 bases of the junction left unmatched. The CDR3 DNA follows: TGCAGCGGGACAGGGGGTGATACGTTGAAGTACTTC. Amino acids: CSGTGGDTLKYF.

The rearrangement links TRBV28 to TRBJ2-1; 8 nucleotides line up with TRBD2. Losses at the gene ends were 7 bases for V and 8 bases for J; bases not matched to a gene: 13. The germline V gene encodes CDR1 MDHEN and CDR2 SYDVKM. CDR3 size: 15 residues. The CDR3, as DNA: TGTGCCAGCATCGGAGGAAGCGGGAGTAGAGATGAGCAGTTCTTC. Protein sequence: CASIGGSGSRDEQFF.

This clonotype has at least ten counts. The rearrangement joins TRBV25-1 to TRBJ2-6; D gene uncertain. CDR3 size: 14 residues. Trimming took off 4 bases at V and 1 base at J, with 5 bases between the two ends. Germline V CDR1 and CDR2: MGHDK, SYGVNS. DNA for the CDR3: TGTGCCAGCAGTGCCGGGTCTGGGGCCAACGTCCTGACTTTC. Translation: CASSAGSGANVLTF. The variable domain in full, completed from reference TRBV25-1 and TRBJ2-6, reads EADIYQTPRYLVIGTGKKITLECSQTMGHDKMYWYQQDPGMELHLIHYSYGVNSTEKGDLSSESTVSRIRTEHFPLTLESARPSHTSQYLCASSAGSGANVLTFGAGSRLTVL.

This clonotype came up a few times. The chain has TRBV29-1 and TRBJ2-5; D may correspond to TRBD1 or TRBD2 (6 bases each). The J call is in doubt because the DNA end fits TRBJ2-7 better. CDR3 length equals 13 residues. Germline V gene data show CDR1 as SQVTM and CDR2 as ANQGSEA. CDR3 coding DNA: TGCAGCGTTGTCCCAGGGGAGGCCCGCGAGCAGTACTTC. As protein: CSVVPGEAREQYF.

The chain carries TRBV5-1 and TRBJ2-1; TRBD2 matches at 9 bases. Trimming removed 4 bases from V and 8 bases from J; junction bases left unmatched: 10. The CDR3 loop spans 15 amino acids. CDR1 is SGHRS, CDR2 YFSETQ, per germline. This CDR3 is CASSTSSGAYHEQFF. The CDR3 DNA reads as TGCGCCAGCAGCACTTCTAGCGGGGCTTACCATGAGCAGTTCTTC.

A remark on this clonotype: Relative to the germline gene, one junction end is altered; a read error may explain this. CDR3 region: CASSSNYERYF. The DNA of the CDR3 is TGTGCCAGCAGTTCAAACTACGAGCGGTACTTC. The V call is TRBV28, the J call TRBJ2-7; D gene unclear. This CDR3 has 11 residues. In germline, CDR1 is MDHEN, CDR2 SYDVKM.

The chain carries TRBV21-1 and TRBJ1-5; the table gives TRBD1 as D, unverified against the DNA. TRBV21-1 corresponds to a pseudogene. This CDR3 has 14 amino acids. This CDR3 is CASPYGQHNQPQHF. CDR3 DNA sequence: TGTGCCAGCCCATACGGACAGCACAATCAGCCCCAGCATTTT.

The table lists this clonotype with a few counts. This chain joins TRBV2 and TRBJ2-7, with 9 bases aligning to TRBD1. In germline, CDR1 is SNHLY, CDR2 FYNNEI. The J segment lost 0 bases and the V segment lost 3 bases, leaving 9 bases of the junction unmatched. The CDR3 length is 17 residues. CDR3: CASSDASTGGSSYEQYF. In DNA, the CDR3 is TGTGCCAGCAGTGACGCCTCGACAGGGGGAAGCTCCTACGAGCAGTACTTC.

The chain employs TRBV7-9 and TRBJ2-5; possibly TRBD2 for D (5 bases). Germline V gene sequence: CDR1 SEHNR, CDR2 FQNEAQ (reference sequence). The CDR3 totals 13 residues. Trimming cost V 5 bases and J 1 base, with 8 bases left between them. CDR3 in DNA: TGTGCCAGCAGCCGACTATCCCAAGAGACCCAGTACTTC. This gives the protein CASSRLSQETQYF.

The genes are TRBV11-2 and TRBJ2-1; a weak D match, TRBD2 (5 bases). CDR3 length: 14 amino acids. V lost 1 base, J lost 9 bases, and 13 bases lay in between. Germline CDR1 reads SGHAT; CDR2 reads FQNNGV. Here the CDR3 reads CASSLAGQRIEQFF. The CDR3 DNA reads TGTGCCAGCAGCTTAGCTGGGCAGCGGATTGAGCAGTTCTTC.

This chain uses TRBV15 with TRBJ2-7; a weak D match, TRBD1 (5 bases). The J call may be wrong; the DNA end is better matched by TRBJ2-5. The CDR3 is made up of 14 amino acids. Germline V lookup: CDR1 LNHNV, CDR2 YYDKDF (reference sequence). The CDR3 sequence: CATSSTPGHGTQYF. The DNA of the CDR3 is TGTGCCACCAGCAGTACACCAGGGCATGGGACCCAGTACTTC.

Only a few counts were recorded for this clonotype. The V and J genes are TRBV12-3 or TRBV12-4 and TRBJ2-1; D might be TRBD2 (6 bases). This CDR3 comprises 13 residues. Trimming removed 7 bases from V and 5 bases from J, with 12 bases in between. The CDR3 region is CASTSRGHNEQFF. DNA of the CDR3: TGTGCCAGCACCTCGCGGGGTCACAATGAGCAGTTCTTC.

As concerns this clonotype: Since a much larger clone is just one base distant, this may be a read error. The chain combines TRBV9 with TRBJ2-7; 8 bases are shared with TRBD1. J lost 7 bases, V lost 3 bases, and 15 bases had no gene match. Germline CDR1 reads SGDLS; CDR2 reads YYNGEE. CDR3 size: 16 residues. CDR3: CASSDRTGSSYNEQYF. In nucleotides, the CDR3 is TGTGCCAGCAGCGACAGGACAGGGAGCTCCTACAATGAGCAGTACTTC.